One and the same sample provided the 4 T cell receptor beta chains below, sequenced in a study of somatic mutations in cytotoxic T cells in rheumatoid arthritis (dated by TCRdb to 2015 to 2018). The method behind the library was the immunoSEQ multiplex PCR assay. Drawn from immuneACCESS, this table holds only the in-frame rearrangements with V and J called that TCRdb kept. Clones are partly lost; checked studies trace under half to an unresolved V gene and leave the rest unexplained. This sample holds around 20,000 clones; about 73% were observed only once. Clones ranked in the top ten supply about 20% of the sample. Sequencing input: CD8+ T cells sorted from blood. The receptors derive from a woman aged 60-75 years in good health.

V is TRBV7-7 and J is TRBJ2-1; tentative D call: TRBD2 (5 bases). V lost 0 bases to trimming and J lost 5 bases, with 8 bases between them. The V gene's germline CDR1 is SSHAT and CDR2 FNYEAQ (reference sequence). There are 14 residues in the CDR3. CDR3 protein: CASSLATGNNEQFF. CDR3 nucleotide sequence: TGTGCCAGCAGCTTAGCGACCGGGAACAATGAGCAGTTCTTC.

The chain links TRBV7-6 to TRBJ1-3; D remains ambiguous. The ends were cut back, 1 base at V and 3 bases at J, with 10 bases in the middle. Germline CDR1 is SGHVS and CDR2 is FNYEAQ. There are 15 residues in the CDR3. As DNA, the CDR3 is TGTGCCAGCAGCTTAGGGCGGAGTATTGGAAACACCATATATTTT. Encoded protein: CASSLGRSIGNTIYF.

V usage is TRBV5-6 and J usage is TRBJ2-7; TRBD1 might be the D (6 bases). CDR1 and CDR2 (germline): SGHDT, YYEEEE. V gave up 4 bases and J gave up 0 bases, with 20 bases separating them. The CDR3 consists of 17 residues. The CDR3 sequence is CASSLGFRGLSSYEQYF. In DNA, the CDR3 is TGTGCCAGCAGCCTGGGTTTCAGGGGCCTGAGCTCCTACGAGCAGTACTTC. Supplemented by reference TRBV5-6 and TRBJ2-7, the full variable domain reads DAGVTQSPTHLIKTRGQQVTLRCSPKSGHDTVSWYQQALGQGPQFIFQYYEEEERQRGNFPDRFSGHQFPNYSSELNVNALLLGDSALYLCASSLGFRGLSSYEQYFGPGTRLTVT.

DNA of the CDR3: TGTGCCATCAGTGAGACCCTCGGAGGCGGGGAAGCTTTCTTT. Translated, it gives CAISETLGGGEAFF. The chain links TRBV10-3 to TRBJ1-1; D remains ambiguous. The V gene lost 2 bases and the J gene lost 8 bases, with 15 bases spanning the gap. This CDR3 contains 14 residues. Germline loops: CDR1 ENHRY, CDR2 SYGVKD.